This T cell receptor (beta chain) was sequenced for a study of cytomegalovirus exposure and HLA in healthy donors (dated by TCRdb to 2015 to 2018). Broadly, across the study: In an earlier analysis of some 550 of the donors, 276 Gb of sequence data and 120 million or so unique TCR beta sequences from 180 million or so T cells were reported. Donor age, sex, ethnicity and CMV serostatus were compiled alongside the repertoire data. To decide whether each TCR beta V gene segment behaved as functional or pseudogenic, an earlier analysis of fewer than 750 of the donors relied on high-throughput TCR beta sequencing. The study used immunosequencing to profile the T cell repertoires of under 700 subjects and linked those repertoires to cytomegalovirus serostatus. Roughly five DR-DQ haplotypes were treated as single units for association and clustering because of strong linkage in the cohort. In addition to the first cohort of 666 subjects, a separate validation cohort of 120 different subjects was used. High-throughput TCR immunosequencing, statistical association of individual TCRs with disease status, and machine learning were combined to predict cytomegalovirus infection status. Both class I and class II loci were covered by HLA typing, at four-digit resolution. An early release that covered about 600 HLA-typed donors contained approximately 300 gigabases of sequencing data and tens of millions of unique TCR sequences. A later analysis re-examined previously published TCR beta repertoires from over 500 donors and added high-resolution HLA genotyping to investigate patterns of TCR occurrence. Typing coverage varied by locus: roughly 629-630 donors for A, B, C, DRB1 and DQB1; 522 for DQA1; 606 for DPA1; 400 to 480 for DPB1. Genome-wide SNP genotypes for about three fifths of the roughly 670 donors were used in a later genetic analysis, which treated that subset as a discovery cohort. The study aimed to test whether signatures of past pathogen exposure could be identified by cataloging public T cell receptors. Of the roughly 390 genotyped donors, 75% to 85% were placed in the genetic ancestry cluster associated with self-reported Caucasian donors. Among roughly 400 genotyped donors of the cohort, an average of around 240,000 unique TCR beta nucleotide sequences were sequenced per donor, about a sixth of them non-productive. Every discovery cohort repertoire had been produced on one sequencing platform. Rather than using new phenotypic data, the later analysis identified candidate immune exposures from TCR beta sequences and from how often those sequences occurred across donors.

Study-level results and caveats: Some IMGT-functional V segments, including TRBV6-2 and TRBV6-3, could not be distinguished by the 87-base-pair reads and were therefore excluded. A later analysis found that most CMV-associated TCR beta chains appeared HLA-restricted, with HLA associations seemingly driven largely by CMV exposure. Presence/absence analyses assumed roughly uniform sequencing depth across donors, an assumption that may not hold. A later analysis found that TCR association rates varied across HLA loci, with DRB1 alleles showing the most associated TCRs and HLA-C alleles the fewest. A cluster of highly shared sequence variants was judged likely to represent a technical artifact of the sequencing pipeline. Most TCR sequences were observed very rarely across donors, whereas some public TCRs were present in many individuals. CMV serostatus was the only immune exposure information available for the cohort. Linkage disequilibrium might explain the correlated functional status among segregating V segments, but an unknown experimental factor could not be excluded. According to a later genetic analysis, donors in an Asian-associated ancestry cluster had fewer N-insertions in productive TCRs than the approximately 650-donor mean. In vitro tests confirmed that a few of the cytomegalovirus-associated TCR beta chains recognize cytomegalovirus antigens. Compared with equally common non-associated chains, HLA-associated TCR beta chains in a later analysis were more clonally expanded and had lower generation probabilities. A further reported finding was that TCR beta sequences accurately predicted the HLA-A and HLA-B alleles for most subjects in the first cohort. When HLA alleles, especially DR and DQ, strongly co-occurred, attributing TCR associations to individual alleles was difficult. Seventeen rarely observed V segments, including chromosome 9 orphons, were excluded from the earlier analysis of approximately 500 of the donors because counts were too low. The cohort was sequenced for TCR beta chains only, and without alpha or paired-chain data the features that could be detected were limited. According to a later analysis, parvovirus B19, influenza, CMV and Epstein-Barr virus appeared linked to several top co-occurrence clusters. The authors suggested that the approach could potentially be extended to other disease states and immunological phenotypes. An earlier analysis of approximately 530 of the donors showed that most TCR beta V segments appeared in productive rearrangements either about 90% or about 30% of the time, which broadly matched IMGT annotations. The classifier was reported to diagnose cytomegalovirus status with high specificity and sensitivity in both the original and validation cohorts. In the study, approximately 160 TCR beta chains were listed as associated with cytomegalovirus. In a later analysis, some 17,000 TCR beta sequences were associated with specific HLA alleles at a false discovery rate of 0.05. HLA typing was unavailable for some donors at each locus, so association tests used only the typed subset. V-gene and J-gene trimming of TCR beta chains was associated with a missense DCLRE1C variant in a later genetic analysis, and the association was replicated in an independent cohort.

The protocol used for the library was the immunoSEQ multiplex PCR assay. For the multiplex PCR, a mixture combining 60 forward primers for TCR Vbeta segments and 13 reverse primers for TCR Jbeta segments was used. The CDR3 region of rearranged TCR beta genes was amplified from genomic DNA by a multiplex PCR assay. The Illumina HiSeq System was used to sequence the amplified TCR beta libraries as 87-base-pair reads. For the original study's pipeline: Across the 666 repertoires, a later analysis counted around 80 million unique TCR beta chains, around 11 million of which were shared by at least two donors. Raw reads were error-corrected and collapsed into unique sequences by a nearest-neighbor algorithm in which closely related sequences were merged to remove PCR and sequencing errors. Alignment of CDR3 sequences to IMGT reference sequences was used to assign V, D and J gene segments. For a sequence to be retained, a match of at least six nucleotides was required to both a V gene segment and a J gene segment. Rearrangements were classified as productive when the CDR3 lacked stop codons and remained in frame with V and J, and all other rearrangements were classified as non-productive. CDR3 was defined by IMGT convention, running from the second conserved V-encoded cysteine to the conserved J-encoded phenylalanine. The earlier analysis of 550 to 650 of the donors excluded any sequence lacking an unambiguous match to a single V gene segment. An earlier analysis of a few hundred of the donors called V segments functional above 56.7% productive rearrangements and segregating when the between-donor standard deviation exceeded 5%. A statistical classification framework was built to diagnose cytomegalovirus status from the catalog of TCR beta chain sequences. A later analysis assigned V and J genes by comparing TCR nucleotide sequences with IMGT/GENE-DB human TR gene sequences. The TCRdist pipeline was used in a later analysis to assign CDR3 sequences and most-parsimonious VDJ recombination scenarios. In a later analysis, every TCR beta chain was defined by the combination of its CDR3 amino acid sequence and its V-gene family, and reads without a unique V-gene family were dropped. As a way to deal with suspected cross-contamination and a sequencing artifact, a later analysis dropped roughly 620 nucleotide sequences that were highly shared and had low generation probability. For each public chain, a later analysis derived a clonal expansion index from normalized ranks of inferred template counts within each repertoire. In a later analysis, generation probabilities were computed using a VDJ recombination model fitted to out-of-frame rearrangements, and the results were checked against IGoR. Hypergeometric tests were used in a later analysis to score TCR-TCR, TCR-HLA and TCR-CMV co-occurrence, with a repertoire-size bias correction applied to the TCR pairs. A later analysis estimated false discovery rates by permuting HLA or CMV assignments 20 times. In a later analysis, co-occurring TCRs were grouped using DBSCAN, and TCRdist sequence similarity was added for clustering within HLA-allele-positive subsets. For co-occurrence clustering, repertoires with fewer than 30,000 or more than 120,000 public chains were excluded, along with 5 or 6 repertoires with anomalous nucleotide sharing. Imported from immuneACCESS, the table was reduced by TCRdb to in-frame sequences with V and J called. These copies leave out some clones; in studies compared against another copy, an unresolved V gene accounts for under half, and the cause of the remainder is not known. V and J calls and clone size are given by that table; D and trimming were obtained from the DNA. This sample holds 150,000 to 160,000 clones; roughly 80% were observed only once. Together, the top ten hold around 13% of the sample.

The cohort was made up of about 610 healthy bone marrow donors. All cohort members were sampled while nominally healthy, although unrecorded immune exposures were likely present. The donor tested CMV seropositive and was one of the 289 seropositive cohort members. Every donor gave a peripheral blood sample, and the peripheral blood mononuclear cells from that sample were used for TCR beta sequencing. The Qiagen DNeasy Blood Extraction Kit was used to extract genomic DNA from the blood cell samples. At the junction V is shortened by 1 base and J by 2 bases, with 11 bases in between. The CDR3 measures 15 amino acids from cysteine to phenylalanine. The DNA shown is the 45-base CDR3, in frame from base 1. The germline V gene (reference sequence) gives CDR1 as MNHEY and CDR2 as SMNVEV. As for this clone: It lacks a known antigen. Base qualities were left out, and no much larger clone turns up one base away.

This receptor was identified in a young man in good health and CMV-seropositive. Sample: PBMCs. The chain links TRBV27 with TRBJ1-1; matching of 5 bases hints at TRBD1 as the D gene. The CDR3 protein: CASSLLRGSNTEAFF. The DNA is TGTGCCAGCAGTTTATTGCGGGGGTCAAACACTGAAGCTTTCTTT.